These T cell receptor beta chains were read from a single sample in a study of monozygotic twins with cystic fibrosis. Some clones are missing from TCRdb's copy, which holds only in-frame ones; the method was immunoSEQ multiplex PCR. The data hold around 20,000 clones, with around 87% observed a single time. The sample was blood. These receptor sequences come from a woman aged 25-40 years with cystic fibrosis. CDR3s include the opening cysteine and the closing phenylalanine or tryptophan. D genes are given only for firm matches. Only some rows state a clone size, as once, few, many or a class for expanded clones.

D gene,J gene,V gene,clone size,CDR3 protein,CDR3 DNA
.,TRBJ1-2,TRBV7-9,.,CASRATGGAPEDTF,TGTGCCAGCAGAGCGACCGGGGGTGCGCCTGAGGACACCTTC
.,TRBJ2-7,TRBV23-1,.,CASGKGRRAYEQYF,TGCGCCAGCGGGAAGGGTAGGAGGGCCTACGAGCAGTACTTC
.,TRBJ2-3,TRBV5-4,.,CASSLVSEDTQYF,TGTGCCAGCAGCTTGGTATCGGAAGATACGCAGTATTTT
.,TRBJ1-1,TRBV6-6,.,CASTFQSGRNTEAFF,TGTGCCAGCACTTTCCAATCCGGGAGGAACACTGAAGCTTTCTTT
.,TRBJ2-1,TRBV6-5,.,CASTTTAWDEQFF,TGTGCCAGCACCACAACTGCATGGGATGAGCAGTTCTTC
.,TRBJ2-3,TRBV5-8,.,CASSSKVGTTDTQYF,TGTGCCAGCAGCTCGAAGGTCGGGACCACAGATACGCAGTATTTT
.,TRBJ2-3,TRBV7-6,.,CASSTRVSAGTSTDTQYF,TGTGCCAGCAGCACCCGAGTATCGGCCGGGACTAGCACAGATACGCAGTATTTT
TRBD2,TRBJ2-5,TRBV19,.,CASSIVGSGGAGPQYF,TGTGCCAGTAGTATAGTCGGTAGCGGGGGGGCTGGGCCCCAGTACTTC
.,TRBJ2-7,TRBV30,once,CAWSVQQGYWGEQYF,TGTGCCTGGAGTGTTCAACAGGGATATTGGGGCGAGCAGTACTTC
TRBD2,TRBJ2-1,TRBV4-2,once,CASGGTSGLSSYNEQFF,TGTGCCAGCGGGGGGACTAGCGGGTTAAGCTCCTACAATGAGCAGTTCTTC
TRBD2,TRBJ2-7,TRBV4-1,.,CASSQDDAGGLEQYF,TGCGCCAGCAGCCAAGACGACGCGGGGGGGCTCGAGCAGTACTTC
.,TRBJ1-2,TRBV5-5,.,CASSFPGRGYTF,TGTGCCAGCAGCTTTCCCGGGCGTGGCTACACCTTC
.,TRBJ1-6,TRBV5-6,.,CASSSNGGVGDSPLHF,TGTGCCAGCAGCTCCAATGGAGGGGTGGGGGATTCACCCCTCCACTTT
.,TRBJ2-2,TRBV7-6,.,CASSPGPRVFTGELFF,TGTGCCAGCAGTCCGGGACCTCGCGTATTCACCGGGGAGCTGTTTTTT
.,TRBJ1-2,TRBV7-9,few,CASSQGHSRYGYTF,TGTGCCAGCAGCCAAGGACACTCTCGCTATGGCTACACCTTC
.,TRBJ1-2,TRBV27,.,CASSLSGSANYGYTF,TGTGCCAGCAGTTTATCAGGCAGCGCTAACTATGGCTACACCTTC
TRBD2,TRBJ2-5,TRBV10-3,.,CAISSSGPEQETQYF,TGTGCCATTTCGTCTAGCGGACCAGAACAAGAGACCCAGTACTTC
TRBD1,TRBJ2-7,TRBV5-1,.,CASSLAGRGYLGYEQYF,TGCGCCAGCAGCTTGGCGGGCAGGGGGTATTTGGGTTACGAGCAGTACTTC
TRBD1,TRBJ1-4,TRBV6-5,.,CASSRTGGELFF,TGTGCCAGCAGCCGTACAGGGGGCGAACTGTTTTTT
TRBD2,TRBJ2-7,TRBV9,.,CASSAGVSSGVLSRSYEQYF,TGTGCCAGCAGCGCAGGGGTGTCTAGCGGGGTTTTGAGTCGCTCCTACGAGCAGTACTTC
TRBD2,TRBJ2-3,TRBV7-9,.,CASSGTRGADASTDTQYF,TGTGCCAGCAGCGGAACGCGGGGGGCCGACGCTAGCACAGATACGCAGTATTTT
.,TRBJ1-1,TRBV5-1,.,CASSLARGGTEAFF,TGCGCCAGCAGCCTAGCAAGGGGGGGCACTGAAGCTTTCTTT